Sequencing of this T cell receptor beta chain was carried out in a study of beta chain features in type 1 diabetes (dated by TCRdb to the late 2010s). At the level of the whole study: Mean age, gender distribution, total cell number and subset yield did not differ between patients and healthy donors. Across all samples, around 100 million sorted cells were examined, and cell number per subset correlated strongly with RNA yield. Naive and central memory subsets were obtained from all 30 or so donors, but regulatory and stem cell-like memory subsets were isolated from only 8 patients and about 8 healthy donors. The study compared TCRB repertoires of sorted circulating CD4+ T cell subsets between recently diagnosed type 1 diabetes patients and matched healthy donors. General conclusions and limits of the study: At VDJ recombination sites, patients with type 1 diabetes made fewer insertions and deleted more nucleotides, a pattern implying thymic rearrangement abnormalities. A moderate but significant shortening of TCRB CDR3 length was observed in type 1 diabetes patients in all four CD4+ subsets. Naive, central memory and regulatory TCRB repertoires appeared to be more alike among patients than among healthy donors. Because cDNA rather than genomic DNA was sequenced, highly expressing activated cells could have been over-represented, although no difference in activation and CD3 levels was found between groups. PCR might favor shorter templates, but patient and control samples were amplified and corrected together, so any skew would affect both groups equally. HLA sub-analyses involved small numbers of individuals, so any influence of HLA type on TCRB rearrangement remained unresolved.

In this sample, this clone turned up a few times. The antigen it recognizes is unknown. No base-level quality is on record; no much larger clone is a single base apart. From each donor, a single peripheral blood sample of 95 to 150 mL on average was drawn into heparinised tubes. A BD FACSAria II and a panel including CD45RO, CCR7, CD25, CD127, CD95 and CD27 were used to sort naive, central memory, regulatory and stem cell-like memory CD4+ T cells. A purity above 95% was achieved for all sorted populations. Right away, PBMCs were isolated by Lymphoprep density gradient centrifugation and were stained directly, with no culture step. So that batch effects would be minimized, each experiment stained and sorted samples in pairs, pairing one healthy donor with one patient. The junction carries 11 bases between V and J, which are trimmed by 3 bases and 5 bases respectively. CDR1 and CDR2, looked up from the germline V gene (reference sequence), are GTSNPN and SVGIG. The CDR3 sequence holds 13 residues, the cysteine and phenylalanine included. This entry keeps only the CDR3 DNA: 39 bases, framed from base 1.

The entire amount of isolated RNA was reverse transcribed using the High Capacity cDNA Reverse Transcription Kit, so the sequenced TCRB transcripts were expressed ones. Deep immunoSEQ sequencing was applied to naive, central memory and regulatory T cell samples, giving an average of approximately 4 million total reads per sample. Sorted cells were lysed in RLT buffer, and RNA was extracted using DNase-treated RNeasy Micro or Mini kits according to cell number. To prevent cross-contamination, each cell subset was processed individually, whereas patient and healthy donor samples were processed jointly. Using the immunoSEQ multiplex PCR, TCRB sequences were amplified from cDNA into 87-bp fragments spanning the CDR3 region. Amplicons were sequenced on the Illumina HiSeq platform. The authors processed their data as follows. Synthetic template baselines were used to correct PCR bias computationally, reads within Hamming distance 2 were collapsed, and singletons that could not be merged were discarded. By aligning reads against IMGT, V, D and J genes, CDR3 length, and insertions or deletions at six rearrangement sites were assigned. Clonotype counts were normalized to sorted cell number within each subset before computing true diversity and Gini coefficients with the tcR R package. Repertoire sharing was quantified using the overlap coefficient calculated on TCRB nucleotide sequences. Out-of-frame TCRB sequences from naive cells were analyzed as a proxy for the pre-selection repertoire. What TCRdb holds here is the immuneACCESS table cut down to in-frame rearrangements. Part of the clones is not present; checked against another copy, under half of the missing clones reflect an unresolved V gene, and the others are unexplained. The DNA gave D and trimming, while V, J and clone size come from that table. The sample contains 600,000 or so clones, more than 13% of them found a single time. The top ten clonotypes cover nearly 0.04% of the sample.

The source is a man aged 18-30 years with type 1 diabetes. Rearrangement joined TRBV30 to TRBJ2-1; the D gene assignment is ambiguous. The sample taken for sequencing was naive CD4+ T cells from blood. This sample's cell subset or site label indicates: true naive CD4+ T cells. The CDR3 protein is CAWRALGDNEQFF. DNA sequence: TGTGCCTGGAGGGCCCTTGGTGACAATGAGCAGTTCTTC.